A single sample is the source of the 5 T cell receptor beta chains below, sequenced in a study of a mutant IDH1 vaccine in newly diagnosed glioma. What these receptors recognize is not known. This sample's time point: week 5, during vaccination. In every dose of vaccine, 300 ug of mutant IDH1 20-mer peptide was given alongside topical imiquimod. Data came from immunoSEQ multiplex PCR; TCRdb stores just in-frame clones and leaves some out. This table holds around 42,000 clones, 80% to 90% found once. The specimen comprised PBMCs, sampled from a glioma patient whose treatment included an IDH1 peptide vaccine. Source of these receptors: a man in his forties with glioma.

This clone has just a few counts. V and J are TRBV7-2 and TRBJ2-7, with D perhaps matching TRBD1 or TRBD2 (5 bases each). Trimming removed 5 bases from V and 0 bases from J, with 14 bases in between. Germline V gene sequence: CDR1 SGHTA, CDR2 FQGNSA. The CDR3 sequence is 15 residues long. Here the CDR3 DNA reads TGTGCCAGCAGCACCCGGGACGGAAGCTCCTACGAGCAGTACTTC. Residues: CASSTRDGSSYEQYF. The whole variable domain, remainder taken from reference TRBV7-2 and TRBJ2-7, is GAGVSQSPSNKVTEKGKDVELRCDPISGHTALYWYRQSLGQGLEFLIYFQGNSAPDKSGLPSDRFSAERTGGSVSTLTIQRTQQEDSAVYLCASSTRDGSSYEQYFGPGTRLTVT.

The chain joins TRBV7-2 to TRBJ2-3, with D possibly TRBD2 on 6 matching bases. This CDR3 has 14 amino acids. Germline-derived CDR1 and CDR2 are SGHTA and FQGNSA. Trimming cost V 1 base and J 7 bases, with 12 bases left between them. The CDR3 region is CASSLGRLANTQYF. The DNA of the CDR3 is TGTGCCAGCAGCTTAGGGCGTCTAGCGAATACGCAGTATTTT.

This rearrangement joins TRBV6-5 to TRBJ2-7; D could derive from TRBD1 or TRBD2 (5 bases each). Germline-derived CDR1 and CDR2 are MNHEY and SVGAGI. The CDR3 runs 13 residues. The V end lost 2 bases, the J end lost 5 bases, and 10 bases lay between the germline ends. CDR3 DNA: TGTGCCAGCAGTTACGGGGGAACCCACGAGCAGTACTTC. It translates to CASSYGGTHEQYF.

The chain joins TRBV4-3 to TRBJ2-5; 9 nucleotides line up with TRBD1. This CDR3 region has 15 residues. CDR1 is LGHNA, CDR2 YSLEER, per germline. Germline trimming cut 5 bases from V and 5 bases from J; bases unmatched to any gene: 9. Written as DNA, the CDR3 is TGCGCCAGCAGCGATCGCACAGGGGGCGCGGAGACCCAGTACTTC. This encodes CASSDRTGGAETQYF.

J is TRBJ2-5 and V is TRBV5-1; 7 bases align to TRBD2. V gave up 6 bases and J gave up 5 bases; unmatched junction bases: 19. Germline CDR1 is SGHRS and CDR2 is YFSETQ. The CDR3 spans 17 residues. CDR3 bases: TGCGCCAGCATTGGGGGGGAGCGGACGGGAGTAGGTGAGACCCAGTACTTC. Translating it yields CASIGGERTGVGETQYF.